This is a list of T cell receptor beta chains from one sample in a study of blood T cell repertoires in COVID-19. The assay was immunoSEQ multiplex PCR, and TCRdb's table has in-frame clones only and misses some. This sample yields around 68,000 clones, of which around 87% are seen a single time; approximately 7% belongs to the top ten. Sequenced input: peripheral blood. The receptors stem from a middle-aged man with active COVID-19. Each CDR3 is given with its conserved first and last residue. A D gene is named only where the DNA matches it firmly. The size of a clone is reported for some rows only, either as once, few or many, or as a class for expanded clones.

d_call j_call clone_size v_call cdr3_aa cdr3_nt
TRBD1 TRBJ2-1 - TRBV2 CASSSVGQAIYNEQFF TGTGCCAGCAGCTCAGTTGGACAGGCAATCTACAATGAGCAGTTCTTC
TRBD1 TRBJ2-2 - TRBV18 CASSPGTGDTGELFF TGTGCCAGCTCACCTGGGACAGGGGACACCGGGGAGCTGTTTTTT
- TRBJ2-5 - TRBV27 CASSLRRDTQETQYF TGTGCCAGCAGTTTGCGACGGGACACCCAAGAGACCCAGTACTTC
- TRBJ1-1 few TRBV24-1 CATSEATGNTEAFF TGTGCCACCAGTGAGGCGACAGGGAACACTGAAGCTTTCTTT
- TRBJ2-1 - TRBV24-1 CATSVPPRNEQFF TGTGCCACCAGTGTCCCCCCGAGGAATGAGCAGTTCTTC
TRBD2 TRBJ2-5 - TRBV11-2 CASSQTSGETQYF TGTGCCAGCAGCCAGACTAGCGGGGAGACCCAGTACTTC
TRBD1 TRBJ1-2 - TRBV7-2 CASSPGWGQNYGYTF TGTGCCAGCAGCCCCGGTTGGGGACAGAACTATGGCTACACCTTC
- TRBJ2-3 - TRBV5-1 CASSLAGQGPLVTQYF TGCGCCAGCAGCTTGGCTGGCCAGGGGCCCTTGGTTACGCAGTATTTT
TRBD2 TRBJ2-7 - TRBV18 CASSQTGTSGYEQYF TGTGCCAGCTCACAGACCGGGACTAGCGGATACGAGCAGTACTTC
TRBD1 TRBJ2-5 few TRBV7-9 CASSLRGTGEETQYF TGTGCCAGCAGCTTAAGAGGGACAGGGGAAGAGACCCAGTACTTC
- TRBJ2-3 once TRBV5-1 CASSVRQQDTQYF TGCGCCAGCAGCGTCAGACAGCAAGATACGCAGTATTTT
- TRBJ2-2 - TRBV4-2 CASSQSADTGELFF TGTGCCAGCAGCCAGTCTGCGGACACCGGGGAGCTGTTTTTT
- TRBJ1-3 few TRBV30 CAWSAGVQSGNTIYF TGTGCCTGGAGCGCGGGAGTTCAATCTGGAAACACCATATATTTT
- TRBJ2-7 - TRBV5-5 CASSLGGDRAYEQYF TGTGCCAGCAGCTTGGGAGGAGACAGAGCCTACGAGCAGTACTTC
- TRBJ2-5 - TRBV5-6 CASSWDTYQETQYF TGTGCCAGCAGCTGGGACACCTACCAAGAGACCCAGTACTTC
- TRBJ2-5 - TRBV11-2 CASSRGEQETQYF TGTGCCAGCAGCCGTGGGGAGCAAGAGACCCAGTACTTC
TRBD2 TRBJ2-7 few TRBV30 CAWTPPGTSGGAYF TGTGCCTGGACCCCCCCCGGGACTAGCGGGGGGGCCTACTTC
- TRBJ2-5 - TRBV9 CASSPSQGGQETQYF TGTGCCAGCAGCCCCTCGCAGGGAGGACAAGAGACCCAGTACTTC